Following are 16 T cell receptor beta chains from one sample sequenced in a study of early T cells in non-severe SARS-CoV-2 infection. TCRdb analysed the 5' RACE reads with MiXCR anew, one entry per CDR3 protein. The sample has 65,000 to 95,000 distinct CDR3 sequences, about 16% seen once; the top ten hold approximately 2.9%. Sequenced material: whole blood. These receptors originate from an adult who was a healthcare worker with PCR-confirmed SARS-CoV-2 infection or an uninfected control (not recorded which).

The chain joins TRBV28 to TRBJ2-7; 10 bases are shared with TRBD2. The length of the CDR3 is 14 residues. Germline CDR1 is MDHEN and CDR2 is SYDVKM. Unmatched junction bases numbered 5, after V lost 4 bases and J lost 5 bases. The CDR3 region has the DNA TGTGCCAGCAGTTCCCCTAGCGGGAGAAACGAGCAGTACTTC. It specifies CASSSPSGRNEQYF. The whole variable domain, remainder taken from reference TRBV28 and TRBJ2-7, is DVKVTQSSRYLVKRTGEKVFLECVQDMDHENMFWYRQDPGLGLRLIYFSYDVKMKEKGDIPEGYSVSREKKERFSLILESASTNQTSMYLCASSSPSGRNEQYFGPGTRLTVT.

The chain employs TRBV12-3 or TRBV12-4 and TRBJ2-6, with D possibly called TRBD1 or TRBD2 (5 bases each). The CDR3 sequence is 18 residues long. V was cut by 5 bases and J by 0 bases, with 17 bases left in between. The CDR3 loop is CASSVRGRSYSGANVLTF. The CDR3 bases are TGTGCCAGCAGTGTGAGGGGACGTTCCTACTCTGGGGCCAACGTCCTGACTTTC.

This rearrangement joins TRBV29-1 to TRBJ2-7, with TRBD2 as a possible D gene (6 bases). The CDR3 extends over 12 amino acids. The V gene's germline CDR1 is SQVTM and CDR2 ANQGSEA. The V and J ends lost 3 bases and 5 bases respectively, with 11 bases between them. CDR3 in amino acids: CSVDSGSHEQYF. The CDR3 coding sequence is TGCAGCGTTGACTCCGGGAGCCACGAGCAGTACTTC.

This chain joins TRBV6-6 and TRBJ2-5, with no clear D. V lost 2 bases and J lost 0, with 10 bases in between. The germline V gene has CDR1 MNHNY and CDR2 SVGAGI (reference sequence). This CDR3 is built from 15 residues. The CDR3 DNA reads TGTGCCAGCAGTTACCCGACTCGGTACCAAGAGACCCAGTACTTC. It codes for CASSYPTRYQETQYF.

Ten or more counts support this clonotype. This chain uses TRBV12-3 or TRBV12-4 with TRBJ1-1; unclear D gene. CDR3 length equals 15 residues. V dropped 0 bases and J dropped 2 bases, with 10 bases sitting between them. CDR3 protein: CASSLATKANTEAFF. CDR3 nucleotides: TGTGCCAGCAGTTTAGCTACCAAAGCAAACACTGAAGCTTTCTTT.

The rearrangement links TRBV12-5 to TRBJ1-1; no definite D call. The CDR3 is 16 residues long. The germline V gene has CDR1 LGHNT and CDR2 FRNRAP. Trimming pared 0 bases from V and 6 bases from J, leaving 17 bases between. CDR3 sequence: CASGLVIGRTTPEAFF. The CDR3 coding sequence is TGTGCTAGTGGTTTGGTAATCGGACGGACGACGCCTGAAGCTTTCTTT.

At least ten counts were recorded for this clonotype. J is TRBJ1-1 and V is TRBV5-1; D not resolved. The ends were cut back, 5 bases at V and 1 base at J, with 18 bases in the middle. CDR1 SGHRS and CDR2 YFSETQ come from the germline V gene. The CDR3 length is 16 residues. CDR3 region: CASRPTWAGANTEAFF. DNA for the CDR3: TGCGCCAGCAGGCCAACGTGGGCAGGAGCGAACACTGAAGCTTTCTTT.

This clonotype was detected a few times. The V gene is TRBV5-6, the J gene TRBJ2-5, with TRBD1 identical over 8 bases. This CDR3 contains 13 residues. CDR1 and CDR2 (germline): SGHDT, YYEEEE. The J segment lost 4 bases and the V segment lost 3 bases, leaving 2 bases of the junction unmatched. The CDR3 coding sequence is TGTGCCAGCAGCTCGGACAGGGCAGAGACCCAGTACTTC. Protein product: CASSSDRAETQYF.

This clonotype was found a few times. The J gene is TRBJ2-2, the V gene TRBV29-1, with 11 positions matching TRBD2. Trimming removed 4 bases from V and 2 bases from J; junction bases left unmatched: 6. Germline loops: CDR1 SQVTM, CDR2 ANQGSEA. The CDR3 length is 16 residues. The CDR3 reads CSVVLSGGANTGELFF. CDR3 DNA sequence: TGCAGCGTTGTGCTTAGCGGGGGGGCCAACACCGGGGAGCTGTTTTTT.

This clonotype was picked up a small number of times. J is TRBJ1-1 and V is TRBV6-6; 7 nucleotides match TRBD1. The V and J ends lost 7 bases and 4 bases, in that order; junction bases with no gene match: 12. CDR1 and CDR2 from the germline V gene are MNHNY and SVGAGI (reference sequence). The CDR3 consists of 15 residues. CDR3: CASKARGRTSTEAFF. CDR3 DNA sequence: TGTGCCAGCAAGGCGAGGGGGCGAACTAGCACTGAAGCTTTCTTT.

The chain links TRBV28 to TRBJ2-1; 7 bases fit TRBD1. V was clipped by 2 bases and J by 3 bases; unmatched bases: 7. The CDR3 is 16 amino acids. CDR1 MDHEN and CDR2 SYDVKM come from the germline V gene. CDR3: CASSLEGTAIYNEQFF. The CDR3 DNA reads TGTGCCAGCAGTTTAGAGGGGACAGCAATCTACAATGAGCAGTTCTTC.

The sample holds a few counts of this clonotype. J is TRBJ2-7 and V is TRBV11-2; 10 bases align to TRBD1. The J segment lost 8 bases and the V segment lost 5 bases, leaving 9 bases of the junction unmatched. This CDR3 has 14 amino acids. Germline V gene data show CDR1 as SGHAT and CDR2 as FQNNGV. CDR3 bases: TGTGCCAGCAGCCCGTCGACAGGGGGCGGTAAGCAGTACTTC. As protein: CASSPSTGGGKQYF.

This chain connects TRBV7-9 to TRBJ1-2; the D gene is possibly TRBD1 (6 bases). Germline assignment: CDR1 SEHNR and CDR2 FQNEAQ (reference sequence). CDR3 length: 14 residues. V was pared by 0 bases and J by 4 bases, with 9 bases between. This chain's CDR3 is CASSLAGATYGYTF. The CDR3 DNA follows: TGTGCCAGCAGCTTAGCGGGGGCGACCTATGGCTACACCTTC.

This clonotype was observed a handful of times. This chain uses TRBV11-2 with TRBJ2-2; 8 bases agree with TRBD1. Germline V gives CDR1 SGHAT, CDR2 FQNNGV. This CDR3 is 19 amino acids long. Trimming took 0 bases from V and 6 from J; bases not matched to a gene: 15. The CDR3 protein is CASSLDPDRAERRPGELFF. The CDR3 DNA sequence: TGTGCCAGCAGCTTAGATCCGGACAGGGCCGAGCGACGACCCGGGGAGCTGTTTTTT.

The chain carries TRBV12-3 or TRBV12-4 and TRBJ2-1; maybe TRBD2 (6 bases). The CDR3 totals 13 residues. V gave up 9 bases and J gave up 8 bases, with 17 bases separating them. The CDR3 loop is CASSLTSIHEQFF. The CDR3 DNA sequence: TGTGCCAGTAGTCTGACTAGTATCCATGAGCAGTTCTTC.

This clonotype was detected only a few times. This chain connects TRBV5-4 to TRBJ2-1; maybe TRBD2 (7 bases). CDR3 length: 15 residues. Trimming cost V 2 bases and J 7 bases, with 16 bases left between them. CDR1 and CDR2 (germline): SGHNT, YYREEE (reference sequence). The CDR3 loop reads CASSLGGGAKNEQFF. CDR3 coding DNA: TGTGCCAGCAGCTTAGGAGGGGGGGCGAAGAATGAGCAGTTCTTC. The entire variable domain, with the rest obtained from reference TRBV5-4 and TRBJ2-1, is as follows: ETGVTQSPTHLIKTRGQQVTLRCSSQSGHNTVSWYQQALGQGPQFIFQYYREEENGRGNFPPRFSGLQFPNYSSELNVNALELDDSALYLCASSLGGGAKNEQFFGPGTRLTVL.